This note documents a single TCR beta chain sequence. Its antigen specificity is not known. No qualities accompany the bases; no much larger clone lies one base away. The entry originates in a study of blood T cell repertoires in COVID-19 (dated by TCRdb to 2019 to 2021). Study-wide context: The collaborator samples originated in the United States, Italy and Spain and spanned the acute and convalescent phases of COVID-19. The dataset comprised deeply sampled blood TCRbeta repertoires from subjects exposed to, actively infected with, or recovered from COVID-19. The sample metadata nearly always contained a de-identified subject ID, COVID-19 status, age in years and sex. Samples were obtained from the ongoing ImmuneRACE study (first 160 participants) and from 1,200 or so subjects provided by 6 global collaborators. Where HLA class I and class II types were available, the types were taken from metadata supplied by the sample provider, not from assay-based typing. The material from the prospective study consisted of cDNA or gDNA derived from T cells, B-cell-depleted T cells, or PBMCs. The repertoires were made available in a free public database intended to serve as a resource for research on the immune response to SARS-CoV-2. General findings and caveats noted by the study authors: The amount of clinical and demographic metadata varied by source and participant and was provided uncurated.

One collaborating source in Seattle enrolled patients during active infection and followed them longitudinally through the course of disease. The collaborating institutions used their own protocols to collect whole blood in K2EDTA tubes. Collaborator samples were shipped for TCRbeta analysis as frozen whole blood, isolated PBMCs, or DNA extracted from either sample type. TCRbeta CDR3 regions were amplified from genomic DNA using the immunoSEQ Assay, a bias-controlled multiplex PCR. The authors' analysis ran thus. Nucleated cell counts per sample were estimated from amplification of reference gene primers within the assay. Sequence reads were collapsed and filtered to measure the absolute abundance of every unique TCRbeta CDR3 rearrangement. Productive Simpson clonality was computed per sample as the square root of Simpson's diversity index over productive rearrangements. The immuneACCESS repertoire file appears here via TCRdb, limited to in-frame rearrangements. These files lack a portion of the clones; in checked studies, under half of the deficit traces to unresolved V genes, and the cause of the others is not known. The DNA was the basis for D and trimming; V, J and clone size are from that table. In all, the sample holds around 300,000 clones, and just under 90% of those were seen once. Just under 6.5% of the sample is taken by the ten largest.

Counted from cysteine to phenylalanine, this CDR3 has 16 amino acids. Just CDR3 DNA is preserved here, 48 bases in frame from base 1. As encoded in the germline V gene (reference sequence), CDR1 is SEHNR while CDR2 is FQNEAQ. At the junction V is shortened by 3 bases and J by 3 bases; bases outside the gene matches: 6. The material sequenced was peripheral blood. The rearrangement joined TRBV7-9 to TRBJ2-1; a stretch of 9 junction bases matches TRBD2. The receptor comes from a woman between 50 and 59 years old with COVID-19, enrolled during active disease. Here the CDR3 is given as CASSFMASGNYNEQFF. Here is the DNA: TGTGCCAGCAGCTTCATGGCTAGCGGGAACTACAATGAGCAGTTCTTC.